This T cell receptor beta chain was recorded in a study of cytomegalovirus exposure and HLA in healthy donors. Researchers ran the PCR with 60 Vbeta and 13 Jbeta primers. Profiled with immunoSEQ multiplex PCR; TCRdb holds only in-frame clones, not every one. The table includes about 250,000 clones, 80% to 95% detected once. This CDR3 has 12 amino acids. The ends were cut back, 6 bases at V and 5 bases at J, with 11 bases in the middle. Sample: PBMCs. The receptor's source is a girl aged 2-10 years in good health and CMV-seronegative. The chain links TRBV6-7 to TRBJ2-7, with no clear D. TRBV6-7 is assigned to the ORF class and has an uncertain function. The CDR3: CASSPPPDEQYF. The CDR3 bases are TGTGCCAGCAGCCCTCCCCCCGACGAGCAGTACTTC.